What follows describes a single T cell receptor (beta chain). Its specificity is unknown. This record comes from a study of T cells in localized non-small cell lung cancer. Notes on the study in general: In the blood, greater T cell density corresponded to longer overall survival. Across samples, adjacent lung featured a median roughly 62 of the top 100 tumor clones. Adjacent uninvolved lung tissue had the highest T cell clonality, exceeding tumor.

The method was immunoSEQ multiplex PCR; TCRdb's version includes in-frame clones alone and lacks a portion of them. Found here are about 29,000 clones, about nine tenths of them singletons; the top ten hold about 7%. V was clipped by 0 bases and J by 9 bases, with 14 bases between them. Germline V gene data show CDR1 as LGHNA and CDR2 as YNFKEQ. The CDR3 sequence is 15 residues long. The V and J genes are TRBV4-2 and TRBJ1-4, with D perhaps matching TRBD1 (5 bases). This sample comprised peripheral blood, obtained before any cancer treatment. The sequence was collected from a male donor older than 55 with stage I lung adenocarcinoma. The CDR3 reads CASSQEQGLEKKLFF. The CDR3 bases are TGTGCCAGCAGCCAAGAGCAGGGTTTAGAAAAAAAACTGTTTTTT.